The TCR beta chain described here comes from a study of blood T cell repertoires in COVID-19 (dated by TCRdb to 2019 to 2021). In the study overall: The collaborator samples originated in the United States, Italy and Spain and spanned the acute and convalescent phases of COVID-19. HLA class I and class II types, where available, came from metadata supplied by the sample provider rather than from assay-based typing. A freely available public database, intended as a resource for researchers studying the immune response to SARS-CoV-2, is where the repertoires were released. Deeply sampled blood TCRbeta repertoires from subjects exposed to, actively infected with, or recovered from COVID-19 were included in the dataset. The samples were drawn from the first 160 participants of the ongoing ImmuneRACE study and from more than 1,000 subjects provided by 6 global collaborators. A de-identified subject ID, COVID-19 status, age in years and sex were almost always included in the sample metadata. The prospective study material was composed of cDNA or gDNA derived from T cells, B-cell-depleted T cells, or PBMCs. Points the paper makes about the study in general: The quantity of clinical and demographic metadata differed by source and by participant and was supplied without curation.

The collaborating institutions used their own protocols to collect whole blood in K2EDTA tubes. Collaborator samples were shipped for TCRbeta analysis as frozen whole blood, isolated PBMCs, or DNA extracted from either sample type. TCRbeta CDR3 regions were amplified from genomic DNA by means of the immunoSEQ Assay, a bias-controlled multiplex PCR. On the authors' methods: The number of nucleated cells in each sample was estimated by amplification of reference gene primers within the assay. To quantify the absolute abundance of each unique TCRbeta CDR3 rearrangement, sequence reads were collapsed and filtered. For each sample, productive Simpson clonality was calculated as the square root of Simpson's diversity index across productive rearrangements. The clones in this table, taken by TCRdb from immuneACCESS, are in-frame only. Not every clone is retained; where verified, under half of the shortfall comes from an unresolved V gene, and the cause of the rest is unknown. V and J calls and clone size are given by that table; D and trimming were obtained from the DNA. The sample table contains about 190,000 clones; only one count was recorded for 86% of them. 2.5% to 3% of the sample lies in the top ten.

This clone was picked up one time. This clone's antigen is unknown. The input lacks base qualities; no much larger clone sits a single base away. CDR1 and CDR2 are read off the germline V gene as SQVTM and ANQGSEA. V is cut by 3 bases and J by 7 bases, and the space between the germline ends is 16 bases. Counted from cysteine to phenylalanine, this CDR3 has 14 amino acids. The only DNA kept is the CDR3, 42 bases in frame from the first base. The receptor comes from a woman between 25 and 40 years old with active or convalescent COVID-19. Rearrangement joined TRBV29-1 to TRBJ2-1, with the identity of the D gene unclear. The sample taken for sequencing was peripheral blood. The CDR3 in this case is CSVEGTRRGNEQFF. The DNA sequence is as follows: TGCAGCGTTGAGGGTACGAGGCGAGGAAATGAGCAGTTCTTC.